This T cell receptor beta chain appears in the sequencing data of a study of beta chain features in type 1 diabetes. Study at large: The patient and healthy donor groups were comparable for age, gender and cell yields. Study-level findings and limits: Shorter TCRB CDR3s, moderately but significantly so, marked every one of the four CD4+ subsets in Type 1 diabetes patients.

Worth noting for this clone: What it binds is not known.

V lost 0 bases and J lost 2, with 14 bases in between. Per the germline V gene, CDR1 is SGHRS and CDR2 is YFSETQ. This CDR3 comprises 16 residues. The entirety of the isolated RNA underwent reverse transcription, so expressed TCRB transcripts were sequenced. The assay was immunoSEQ multiplex PCR, and TCRdb's table has in-frame clones only and misses some. Here the sample spans some 63,000 clones, nearly 50% being singletons. V usage is TRBV5-1 and J usage is TRBJ2-5, with D tentatively TRBD2 (5 bases). The sequence came from a young man with type 1 diabetes. The sequencing input was central memory CD4+ T cells from blood. This CDR3 reads CASSLGSGYLQETQYF. For the CDR3, the DNA is TGCGCCAGCAGCTTGGGAAGCGGTTACCTTCAAGAGACCCAGTACTTC.